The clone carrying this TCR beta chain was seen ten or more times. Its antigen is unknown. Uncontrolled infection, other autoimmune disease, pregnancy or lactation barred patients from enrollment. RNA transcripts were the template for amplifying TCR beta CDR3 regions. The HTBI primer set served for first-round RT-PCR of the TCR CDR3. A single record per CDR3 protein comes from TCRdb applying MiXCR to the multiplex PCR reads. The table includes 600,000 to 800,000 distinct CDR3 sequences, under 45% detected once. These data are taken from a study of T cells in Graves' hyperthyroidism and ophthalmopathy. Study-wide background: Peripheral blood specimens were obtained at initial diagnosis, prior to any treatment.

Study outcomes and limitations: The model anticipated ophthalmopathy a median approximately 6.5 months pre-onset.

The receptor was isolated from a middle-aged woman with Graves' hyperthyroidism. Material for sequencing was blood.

The CDR3 region has the DNA TGCAGCGTTGAAGTTTGGAACACCATATATTTT. Translation: CSVEVWNTIYF. The rearrangement links TRBV29-1 to TRBJ1-3; unclear D gene. V lost 1 base to trimming and J lost 7 bases, with 5 bases between them. Germline assignment: CDR1 SQVTM and CDR2 ANQGSEA. The CDR3 has 11 amino acids. Together with reference TRBV29-1 and TRBJ1-3, the CDR3 gives the full variable domain: SAVISQKPSRDICQRGTSLTIQCQVDSQVTMMFWYRQQPGQSLTLIATANQGSEATYESGFVIDKFPISRPNLTFSTLTVSNMSPEDSSIYLCSVEVWNTIYFGEGSWLTVV.